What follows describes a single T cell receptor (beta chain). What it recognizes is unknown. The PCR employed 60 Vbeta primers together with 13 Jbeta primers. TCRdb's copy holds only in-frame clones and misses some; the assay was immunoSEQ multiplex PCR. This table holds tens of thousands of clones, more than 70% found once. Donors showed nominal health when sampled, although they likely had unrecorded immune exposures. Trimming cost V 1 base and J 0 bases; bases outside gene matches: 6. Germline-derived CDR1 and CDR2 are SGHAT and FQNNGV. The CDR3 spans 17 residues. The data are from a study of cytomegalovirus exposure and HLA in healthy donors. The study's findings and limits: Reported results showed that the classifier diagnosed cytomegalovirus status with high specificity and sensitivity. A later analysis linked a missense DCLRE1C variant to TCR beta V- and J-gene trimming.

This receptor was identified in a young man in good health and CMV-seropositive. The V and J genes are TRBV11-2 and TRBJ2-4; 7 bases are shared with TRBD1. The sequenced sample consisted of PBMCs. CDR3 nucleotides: TGTGCCAGCAGCTTAGGGACAGGTCCTCTAGCCAAAAACATTCAGTACTTC. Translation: CASSLGTGPLAKNIQYF.